This entry is about one T cell receptor (beta chain). This clone was recorded once. The clone's antigen remains unknown. There are no base qualities to consult, and no much larger clone falls within one base. The V end loses 7 bases and the J end loses 0 bases, and a stretch of 13 bases separates them. Per the germline V gene, MNHEY is the CDR1 and SVGAGI is the CDR2. The CDR3 sequence holds 14 residues, the cysteine and phenylalanine included. Just CDR3 DNA is preserved here, 42 bases in frame from base 1. This record comes from a study of blood T cell repertoires in COVID-19 (TCRdb year 2020). Some background on the complete study: The collaborator samples originated in the United States, Italy and Spain and spanned the acute and convalescent phases of COVID-19. Samples were obtained from the ongoing ImmuneRACE study (first 160 participants) and from 950 to 1,500 subjects provided by 6 global collaborators. A freely available public database, intended as a resource for researchers studying the immune response to SARS-CoV-2, is where the repertoires were released. Where HLA class I and class II types were available, the types were taken from metadata supplied by the sample provider, not from assay-based typing. Sample metadata almost always included a de-identified subject ID, COVID-19 status, age in years and sex. The prospective study material was composed of cDNA or gDNA derived from T cells, B-cell-depleted T cells, or PBMCs. Deeply sampled blood TCRbeta repertoires from subjects exposed to, actively infected with, or recovered from COVID-19 were included in the dataset.

Enrolling through a virtual design, the prospective study's participants ranged in age from roughly 18 to 89 years and lived across approximately 25 United States geographic areas. In the prospective study, cohorts were assigned on the basis of participant-reported clinical history obtained from a screening survey and a study questionnaire. Recovered participants in ImmuneRACE Cohort 3 were defined as having two consecutive negative NP/OP PCR tests, clearance from a healthcare professional, or resolution of symptoms. Mobile phlebotomists in the prospective study collected whole blood, serum and a nasopharyngeal or oropharyngeal swab from every participant. Participants in the prospective study had the option to provide additional blood draws and questionnaires over a roughly 2-month period. Prospective study blood samples were shipped either frozen or at room temperature before DNA extraction.

TCRbeta CDR3 regions were amplified from genomic DNA by means of the immunoSEQ Assay, a bias-controlled multiplex PCR. The study's own analysis went as follows. The number of nucleated cells in each sample was estimated by amplification of reference gene primers within the assay. To quantify the absolute abundance of each unique TCRbeta CDR3 rearrangement, sequence reads were collapsed and filtered. Productive Simpson clonality was computed per sample as the square root of Simpson's diversity index over productive rearrangements. TCRdb took this table from immuneACCESS and kept in-frame rearrangements with V and J called. Such tables lack part of the clones; where checked against another copy, unresolved V genes explain under half of the gap, and the rest is unexplained. V and J calls and clone size are those listed in that table; D and trimming were worked out from the DNA. This sample is represented by just over 350,000 clones; about 90% of them were singletons. 2.5% to 3% of the sample rests with the top ten.

The full study reports these points: The quantity of clinical and demographic metadata differed by source and by participant and was supplied without curation.

The sequence was collected from a woman aged 30 to 39 who had recovered from COVID-19. The sample comprised PBMCs or T cells enriched from blood (not recorded which). The V and J segments used are TRBV6-5 and TRBJ2-7; 5 matching bases give a weak D call of TRBD1. Here the CDR3 is given as CASIGDSLSYEQYF. The bases are TGTGCCAGCATTGGAGACAGCCTCTCCTACGAGCAGTACTTC.